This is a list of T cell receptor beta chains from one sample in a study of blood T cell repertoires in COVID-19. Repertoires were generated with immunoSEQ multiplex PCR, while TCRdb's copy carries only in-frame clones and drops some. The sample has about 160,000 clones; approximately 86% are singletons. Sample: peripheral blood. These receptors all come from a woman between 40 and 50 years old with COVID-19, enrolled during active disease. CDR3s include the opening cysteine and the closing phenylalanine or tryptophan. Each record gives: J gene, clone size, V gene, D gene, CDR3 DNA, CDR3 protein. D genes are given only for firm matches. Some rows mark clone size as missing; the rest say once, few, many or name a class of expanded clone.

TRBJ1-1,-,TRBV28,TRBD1,TGTGCCAGCAGTTTAGCAGGACAGGCTAACACTGAAGCTTTCTTT,CASSLAGQANTEAFF
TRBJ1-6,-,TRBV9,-,TGTGCCAGCAGCCCAGGAGGGAGTCGGAATTCACCCCTCCACTTT,CASSPGGSRNSPLHF
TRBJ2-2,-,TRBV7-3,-,TGTGCCAGCAGCTTATACCCCCAGCGCAGGGTTGGTGTTTCGACCGGGGAGCTGTTTTTT,CASSLYPQRRVGVSTGELFF
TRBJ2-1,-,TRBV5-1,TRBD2,TGCGCCAGCAGCTATGCCCCGGGACTAGCGGGAGATGAGCAGTTCTTC,CASSYAPGLAGDEQFF
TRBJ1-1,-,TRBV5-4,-,TGTGCCAGCAGCCCCACGAGTCAAACGGAAGCTTTCTTT,CASSPTSQTEAFF
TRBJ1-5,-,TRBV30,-,TGTGCCTGGGGCCGGACTGCAGGGCCCCAGCATTTT,CAWGRTAGPQHF
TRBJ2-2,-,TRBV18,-,TGTGCCAGCTCATTGGACAGCTACACCGGGGAGCTGTTTTTT,CASSLDSYTGELFF
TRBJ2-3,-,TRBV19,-,TGTGCCAGTAGTCGTACGGATAGCGGATTCGGAGATACGCAGTATTTT,CASSRTDSGFGDTQYF
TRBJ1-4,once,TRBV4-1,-,TGCGCCAGCAGCCGGGGCTCCGCACTGTTTTTT,CASSRGSALFF
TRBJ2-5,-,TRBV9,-,TGTGCCAGCAGCGTAGGAAAGCGGGAAGAGACCCAGTACTTC,CASSVGKREETQYF
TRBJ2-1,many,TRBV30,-,TGTGCCTGGAGTGTACAGAATAAAGTGTTCTTC,CAWSVQNKVFF
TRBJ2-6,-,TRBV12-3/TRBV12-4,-,TGTGCCAGCAGTTTCTCTGGGGCCCTCCTGACTTTC,CASSFSGALLTF
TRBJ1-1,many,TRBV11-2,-,TGTGCCAGCAGCTTAGATCTGGGACTGGAGAACACTGAAGCTTTCTTT,CASSLDLGLENTEAFF
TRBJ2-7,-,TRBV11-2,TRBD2,TGTGCCAGCAGCTTAGGTGCAGGGACTACATCTTACTACGAGCAGTACTTC,CASSLGAGTTSYYEQYF
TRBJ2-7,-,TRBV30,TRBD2,TGTGCCTGGACCCTGGGAGGGGCTTACGAGCAGTACTTC,CAWTLGGAYEQYF